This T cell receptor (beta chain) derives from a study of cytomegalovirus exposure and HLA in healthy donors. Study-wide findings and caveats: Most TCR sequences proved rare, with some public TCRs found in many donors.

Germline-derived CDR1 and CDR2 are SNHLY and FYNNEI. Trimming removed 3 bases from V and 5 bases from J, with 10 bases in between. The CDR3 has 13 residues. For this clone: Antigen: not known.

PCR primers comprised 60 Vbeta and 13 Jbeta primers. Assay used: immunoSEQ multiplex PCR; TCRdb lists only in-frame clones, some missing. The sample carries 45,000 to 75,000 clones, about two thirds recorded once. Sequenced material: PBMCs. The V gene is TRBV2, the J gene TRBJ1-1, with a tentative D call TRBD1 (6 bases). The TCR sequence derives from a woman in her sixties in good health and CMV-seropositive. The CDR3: CASSDQGTTEAFF. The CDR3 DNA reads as TGTGCCAGCAGTGATCAGGGGACGACTGAAGCTTTCTTT.